A selection of T cell receptor beta chains follows, all from one sample in a study of blood T cells in healthy people across ages. A single record per CDR3 protein comes from TCRdb applying MiXCR to the 5' RACE reads. In the table there are approximately 2,000,000 distinct CDR3 sequences, 39% of which are singletons. The specimen was blood. These receptors originate from a human donor in good health. The CDR3 runs from the conserved cysteine through the conserved F or W. The order of the fields is J gene, V gene, D gene, CDR3 protein. The D gene is left open where the match is weak.

J: TRBJ1-2
V: TRBV20-1
D: TRBD1
CDR3: CNAREGQGVDTF

J: TRBJ1-3
V: TRBV7-2
D: TRBD1
CDR3: CASSSYRGSGNTIYF

J: TRBJ1-3
V: TRBV7-9
D: .
CDR3: CASSPTVGIGNTIYF

J: TRBJ1-4
V: TRBV7-6
D: TRBD1
CDR3: CASSLTPGQGLEKLFF

J: TRBJ2-3
V: TRBV6-6
D: .
CDR3: CASNWQGIIADTQYF

J: TRBJ2-2
V: TRBV7-3
D: .
CDR3: CASSSAGTVGELFF

J: TRBJ2-1
V: TRBV6-1
D: .
CDR3: CASSRQVLSYNEQFF

J: TRBJ1-2
V: TRBV20-1
D: .
CDR3: CSAAPARDYGYTF

J: TRBJ1-2
V: TRBV4-3
D: .
CDR3: CASSQEWMYGSHGYTF

J: TRBJ2-3
V: TRBV9
D: TRBD2
CDR3: CASSASGAAPGDTQYF

J: TRBJ2-5
V: TRBV15
D: .
CDR3: CATSRSFQGSPETQYF

J: TRBJ1-1
V: TRBV2
D: .
CDR3: CASSESRQANTEAFF

J: TRBJ2-1
V: TRBV4-1
D: TRBD1
CDR3: CASSQDSVGGISHNEQFF

J: TRBJ2-5
V: TRBV2
D: .
CDR3: CASRRDAYQETQYF

J: TRBJ2-5
V: TRBV20-1
D: TRBD1
CDR3: CSARPDRGHQETPYF

J: TRBJ1-1
V: TRBV20-1
D: .
CDR3: CSANEGGDTEAFF

J: TRBJ1-2
V: TRBV27
D: TRBD1
CDR3: CASSTYRGSLDYGYTF

J: TRBJ2-1
V: TRBV3-1
D: .
CDR3: CASSQDDLLAYNEQFF

J: TRBJ2-3
V: TRBV3-1
D: .
CDR3: CASSQDSLRGTDTQYF

J: TRBJ2-3
V: TRBV7-2
D: TRBD2
CDR3: CASSLRFGGGTLYTQYF

J: TRBJ1-2
V: TRBV10-3
D: .
CDR3: CAIRRGDDGYTF

J: TRBJ2-3
V: TRBV18
D: .
CDR3: CASPGDTTDTQYF

J: .
V: TRBV7-2
D: .
CDR3: CASSLVQVYNEQYF

J: TRBJ2-7
V: TRBV5-1
D: .
CDR3: CASSLVVGGALSYEQYF

J: TRBJ2-3
V: TRBV12-3/TRBV12-4
D: .
CDR3: CASSSPGADRTDTQYF

J: TRBJ2-1
V: TRBV20-1
D: TRBD2
CDR3: CSAWGLLNEQFF

J: TRBJ2-7
V: TRBV6-5
D: TRBD2
CDR3: CASPSGGRSSYEQYF

J: TRBJ2-7
V: TRBV6-5
D: TRBD1
CDR3: CASSPKGQVYEQYF

J: TRBJ2-7
V: TRBV20-1
D: .
CDR3: CSARDREGSYEQYF

J: TRBJ2-1
V: TRBV7-2
D: .
CDR3: CASSLNTGWVTYNEQFF

J: TRBJ1-4
V: TRBV24-1
D: .
CDR3: CATSDEQGSKGFF

J: TRBJ2-7
V: TRBV7-2
D: .
CDR3: CASSSAWRAGYSYEQYF